Below, 2 T cell receptor beta chains from the same sample are listed, as sequenced in a study of blood T cells in healthy people across ages. Next came a second PCR, run for about 6 to 11 cycles, which used a sample-barcoded 5' primer along with a J-beta primer mix. Each CDR3 protein gets one entry after TCRdb re-called the 5' RACE reads with MiXCR. The sample has hundreds of thousands of distinct CDR3 sequences; around 52% are singletons. The sample taken for sequencing was blood. These receptor sequences come from a woman of 80 years or more in good health.

The genes are TRBV5-1 and TRBJ2-7; D remains ambiguous. V was trimmed by 3 bases and J by 0 bases, leaving 13 bases between them. From germline, CDR1 is SGHRS and CDR2 YFSETQ. The CDR3 sequence is 15 residues long. CDR3 in DNA: TGCGCCAGCAGCTCCTCCGACGGCAACTCCTACGAGCAGTACTTC. Protein: CASSSSDGNSYEQYF.

The table lists this clonotype with a count of one. The chain uses TRBV6-1 and TRBJ2-5, with D perhaps TRBD1 (5 bases). The DNA matches TRBJ2-7 better at its end, which makes the J call doubtful. The CDR3 totals 13 residues. In germline, CDR1 is MNHNS, CDR2 SASEGT. CDR3 DNA: TGTGCCAGCTCAATGACAGAGAAGGGCGAGCAGTACTTC. Protein: CASSMTEKGEQYF.